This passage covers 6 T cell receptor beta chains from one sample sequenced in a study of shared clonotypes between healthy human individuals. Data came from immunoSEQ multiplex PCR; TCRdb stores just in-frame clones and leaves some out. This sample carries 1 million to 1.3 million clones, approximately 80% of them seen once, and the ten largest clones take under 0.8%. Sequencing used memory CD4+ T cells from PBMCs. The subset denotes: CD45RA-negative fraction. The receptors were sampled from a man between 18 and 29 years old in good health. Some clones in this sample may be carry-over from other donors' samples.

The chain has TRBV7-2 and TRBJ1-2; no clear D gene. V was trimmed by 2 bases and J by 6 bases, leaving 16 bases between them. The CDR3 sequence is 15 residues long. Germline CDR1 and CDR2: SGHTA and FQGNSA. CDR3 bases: TGTGCCAGCAGCTTAAGGTCGGCGGTCGCCGATGGCTACACCTTC. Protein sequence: CASSLRSAVADGYTF.

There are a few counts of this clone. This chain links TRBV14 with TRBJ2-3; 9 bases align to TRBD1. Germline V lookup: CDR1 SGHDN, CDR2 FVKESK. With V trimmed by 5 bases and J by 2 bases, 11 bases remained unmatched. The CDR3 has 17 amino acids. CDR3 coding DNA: TGTGCCAGCAGCTCCCGGCCGGGACAGGGATACACAGATACGCAGTATTTT. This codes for CASSSRPGQGYTDTQYF.

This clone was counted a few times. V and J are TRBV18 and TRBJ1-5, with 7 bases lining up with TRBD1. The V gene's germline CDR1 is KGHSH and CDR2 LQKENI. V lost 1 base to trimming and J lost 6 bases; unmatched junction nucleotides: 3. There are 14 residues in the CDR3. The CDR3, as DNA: TGTGCCAGCTCACCACGGGACAGCCCTCAGCCCCAGCATTTT. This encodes CASSPRDSPQPQHF.

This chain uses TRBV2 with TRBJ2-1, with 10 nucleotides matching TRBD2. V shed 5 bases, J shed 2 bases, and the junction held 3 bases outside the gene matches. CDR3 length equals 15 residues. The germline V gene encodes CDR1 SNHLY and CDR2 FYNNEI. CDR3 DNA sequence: TGTGCCAGCAGTCCTAGCGGGAGAGCCTACAATGAGCAGTTCTTC. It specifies CASSPSGRAYNEQFF.

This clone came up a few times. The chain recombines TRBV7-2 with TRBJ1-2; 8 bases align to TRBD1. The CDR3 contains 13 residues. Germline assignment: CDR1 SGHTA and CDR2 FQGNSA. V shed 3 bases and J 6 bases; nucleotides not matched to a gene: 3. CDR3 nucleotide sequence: TGTGCCAGCAGCTTCGGACAGGGTGATGGCTACACCTTC. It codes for CASSFGQGDGYTF.

Here the CDR3 DNA reads TGTGCCAGCAGCTTAGATGGCCTTTCCGGATACGGCTACACCTTC. Translation gives CASSLDGLSGYGYTF. The chain carries TRBV11-2 and TRBJ1-2; D is unresolved. The germline gives CDR1 SGHAT, CDR2 FQNNGV. V lost 0 bases and J 8 bases, leaving 16 bases between the germline ends. The CDR3 covers 15 residues.